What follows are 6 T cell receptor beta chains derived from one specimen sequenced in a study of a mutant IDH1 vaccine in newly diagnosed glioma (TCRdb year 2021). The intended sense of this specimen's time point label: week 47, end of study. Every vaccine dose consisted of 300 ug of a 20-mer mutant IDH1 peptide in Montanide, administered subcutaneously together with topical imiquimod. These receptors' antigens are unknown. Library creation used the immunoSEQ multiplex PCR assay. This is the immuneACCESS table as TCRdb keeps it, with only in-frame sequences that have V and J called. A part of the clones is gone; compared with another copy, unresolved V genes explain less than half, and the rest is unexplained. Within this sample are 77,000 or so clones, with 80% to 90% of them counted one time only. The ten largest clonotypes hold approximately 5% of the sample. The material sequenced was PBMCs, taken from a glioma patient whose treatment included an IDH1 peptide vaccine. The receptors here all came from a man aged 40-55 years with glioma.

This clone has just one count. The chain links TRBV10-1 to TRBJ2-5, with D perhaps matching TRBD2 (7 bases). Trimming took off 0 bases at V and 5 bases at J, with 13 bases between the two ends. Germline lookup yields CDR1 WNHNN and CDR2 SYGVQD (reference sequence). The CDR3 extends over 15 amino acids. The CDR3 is CASSESGGGAETQYF. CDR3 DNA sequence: TGCGCCAGCAGTGAGTCGGGAGGGGGTGCGGAGACCCAGTACTTC.

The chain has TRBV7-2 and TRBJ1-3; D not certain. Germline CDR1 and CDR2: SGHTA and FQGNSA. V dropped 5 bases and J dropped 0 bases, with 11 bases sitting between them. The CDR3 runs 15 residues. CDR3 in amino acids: CASSPRGRSGNTIYF. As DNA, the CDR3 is TGTGCCAGCAGCCCAAGAGGCCGCTCTGGAAACACCATATATTTT.

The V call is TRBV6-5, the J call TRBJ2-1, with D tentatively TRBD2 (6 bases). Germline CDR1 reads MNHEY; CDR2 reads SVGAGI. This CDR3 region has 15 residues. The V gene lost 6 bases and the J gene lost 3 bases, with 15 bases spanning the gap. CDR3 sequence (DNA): TGTGCCAGCAGACGCGCGGGGCCCCTCTACAATGAGCAGTTCTTC. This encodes CASRRAGPLYNEQFF.

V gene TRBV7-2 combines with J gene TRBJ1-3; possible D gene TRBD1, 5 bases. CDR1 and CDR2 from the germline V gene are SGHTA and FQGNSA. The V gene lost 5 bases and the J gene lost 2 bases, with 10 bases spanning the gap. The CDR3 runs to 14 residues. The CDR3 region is CASSPRGAGNTIYF. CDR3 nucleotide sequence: TGTGCCAGCAGCCCCCGAGGGGCTGGAAACACCATATATTTT.

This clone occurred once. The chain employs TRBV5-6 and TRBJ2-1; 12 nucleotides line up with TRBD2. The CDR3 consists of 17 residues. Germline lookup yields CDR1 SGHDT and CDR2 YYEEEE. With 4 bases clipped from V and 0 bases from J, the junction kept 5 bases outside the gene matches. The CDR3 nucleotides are TGTGCCAGCAGCCTCGGACTAGCGGGAAGCTCCTACAATGAGCAGTTCTTC. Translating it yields CASSLGLAGSSYNEQFF.

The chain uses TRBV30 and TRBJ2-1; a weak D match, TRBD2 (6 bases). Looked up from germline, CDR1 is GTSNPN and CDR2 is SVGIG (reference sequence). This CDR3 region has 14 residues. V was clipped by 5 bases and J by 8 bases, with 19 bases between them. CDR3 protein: CAWSRSTRGDEQFF. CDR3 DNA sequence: TGTGCCTGGTCCCGATCGACTAGAGGGGATGAGCAGTTCTTC.